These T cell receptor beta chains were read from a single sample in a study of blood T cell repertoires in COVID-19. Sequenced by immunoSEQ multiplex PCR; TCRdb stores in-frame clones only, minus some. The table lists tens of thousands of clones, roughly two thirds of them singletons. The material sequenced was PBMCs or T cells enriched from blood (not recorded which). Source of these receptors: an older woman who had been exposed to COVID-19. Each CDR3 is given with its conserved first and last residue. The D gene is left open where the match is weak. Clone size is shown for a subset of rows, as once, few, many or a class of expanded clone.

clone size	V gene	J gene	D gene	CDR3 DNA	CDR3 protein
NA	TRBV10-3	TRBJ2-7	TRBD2	TGTGCCACCCGACAACTAGCGGGAGGTGTTTCCTACGAGCAGTACTTC	CATRQLAGGVSYEQYF
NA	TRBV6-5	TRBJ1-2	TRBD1	TGTGCCAGCAGTTACGGGACAGGGGGCGCCTATGGCTACACCTTC	CASSYGTGGAYGYTF
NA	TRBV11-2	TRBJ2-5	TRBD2	TGTGCCAGCAGCCACCCGGGACTAGCGGTCCTCCAGTACTTC	CASSHPGLAVLQYF
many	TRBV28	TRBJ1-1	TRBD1	TGTGCCAGCACTGACAGGGGCTTGCGGGTTGCTGAAGCTTTCTTT	CASTDRGLRVAEAFF
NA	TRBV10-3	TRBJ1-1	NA	TGTGCCATCAGTGATAAAGGGGGCACTGAAGCTTTCTTT	CAISDKGGTEAFF
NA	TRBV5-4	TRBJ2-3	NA	TGTGCCAGCAGCTTGTTTCTGGATACGCAGTATTTT	CASSLFLDTQYF
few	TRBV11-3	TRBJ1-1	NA	TGTGCCAGCAGCGACAGGCTGAACACTGAAGCTTTCTTT	CASSDRLNTEAFF
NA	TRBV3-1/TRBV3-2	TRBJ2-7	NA	TGTGCCAGCAGCCAAGTGGTCGGGAAATCCTACGAGCAGTACTTC	CASSQVVGKSYEQYF
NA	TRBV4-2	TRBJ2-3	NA	TGTGCCAGCAGCCAAGTAGAGACAGATACGCAGTATTTT	CASSQVETDTQYF
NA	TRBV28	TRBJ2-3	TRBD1	TGTGCCAGCAGTAAAACTCTTCCAGGGGGCTCCTCTTCAGATACGCAGTATTTT	CASSKTLPGGSSSDTQYF
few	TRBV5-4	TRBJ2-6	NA	TGTGCCAGCAGCTCGCCAGGCTCTGGGGCCAACGTCCTGACTTTC	CASSSPGSGANVLTF
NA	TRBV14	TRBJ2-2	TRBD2	TGTGCCAGCAGCCGGCTAGCGGGGGGGATGAACACCGGGGAGCTGTTTTTT	CASSRLAGGMNTGELFF
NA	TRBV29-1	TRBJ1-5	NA	TGCAGCGTTGAAGGACCTTTGGGCACGGGGGTAGAAGCCCAGCATTTT	CSVEGPLGTGVEAQHF
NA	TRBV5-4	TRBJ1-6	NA	TGTGCCAGCAGCCGGTCAAATTCACCCCTCCACTTT	CASSRSNSPLHF